These T cell receptor beta chains were read from a single sample in a study of blood T cell repertoires in COVID-19. Libraries were prepared by immunoSEQ multiplex PCR; TCRdb keeps only in-frame clonotypes and omits some of them. The sample records some 170,000 clones, over 85% being singletons. The sample taken for sequencing was peripheral blood. All receptors come from a woman aged 60-75 years with COVID-19, enrolled during active disease. The CDR3 runs from the conserved cysteine through the conserved F or W. A D gene is named only where the DNA matches it firmly. Clone size is not always given. Where it is, it says once, few, many or a class for expanded clones.

CDR3 protein,CDR3 DNA,clone size,V gene,J gene,D gene
CASSRTGQGSQETQYF,TGTGCCAGCAGCCGTACGGGACAGGGCTCCCAAGAGACCCAGTACTTC,-,TRBV3-1/TRBV3-2,TRBJ2-5,TRBD1
CASSVGTANQPQHF,TGTGCCAGCAGCGTAGGCACAGCAAATCAGCCCCAGCATTTT,-,TRBV9,TRBJ1-5,-
CSVGPGQGAGGYTF,TGCAGCGTTGGCCCGGGACAGGGGGCAGGCGGCTACACCTTC,-,TRBV29-1,TRBJ1-2,TRBD1
CASSGTAYGYTF,TGTGCCAGCAGCGGGACAGCATATGGCTACACCTTC,-,TRBV6-5,TRBJ1-2,TRBD1
CASSRDRNTGELFF,TGTGCCAGCAGCCGGGACAGAAACACCGGGGAGCTGTTTTTT,-,TRBV6-4,TRBJ2-2,TRBD1
CAWSGRTGSGNTIYF,TGTGCCTGGAGTGGAAGGACAGGGTCGGGAAACACCATATATTTT,-,TRBV30,TRBJ1-3,TRBD1
CASSTALTYEQYF,TGTGCCAGCAGTACAGCCCTTACCTACGAGCAGTACTTC,-,TRBV2,TRBJ2-7,-
CASRRQGGGNQPQHF,TGTGCCAGCAGGCGACAGGGAGGCGGCAATCAGCCCCAGCATTTT,-,TRBV28,TRBJ1-5,TRBD1
CASSEQDFRNEKLFF,TGTGCCAGCAGTGAACAGGACTTCCGTAATGAAAAACTGTTTTTT,-,TRBV2,TRBJ1-4,-
CASSDQGALGQPQHF,TGTGCCAGCAGCGACCAGGGGGCCCTGGGGCAGCCCCAGCATTTT,-,TRBV7-8,TRBJ1-5,TRBD1
CASGRDRETLRSNEQFF,TGTGCTAGTGGAAGGGACAGAGAGACTCTAAGGTCCAATGAGCAGTTCTTC,-,TRBV12-5,TRBJ2-1,TRBD1
CASRDRAAEQYF,TGCGCCAGCAGGGACAGGGCTGCCGAGCAGTACTTC,-,TRBV5-1,TRBJ2-7,TRBD1
CASSDRDRGFCYTF,TGTGCCAGCAGTGACCGGGACAGGGGGTTCTGCTACACCTTC,once,TRBV6-2/TRBV6-3,TRBJ1-2,TRBD1
CASLNERGLANEKLFF,TGTGCCAGCCTCAACGAGCGTGGTTTGGCTAATGAAAAACTGTTTTTT,-,TRBV2,TRBJ1-4,-
CASRGGGGAGELFF,TGCGCCAGCAGAGGAGGCGGGGGGGCCGGGGAGCTGTTTTTT,-,TRBV5-1,TRBJ2-2,TRBD2
CASSKRIGTSGTYEQYF,TGTGCCAGCAGCAAAAGAATAGGGACTAGCGGGACCTACGAGCAGTACTTC,-,TRBV21-1,TRBJ2-7,-
CASSYPLGGAPYEQYF,TGTGCCAGCAGTTACCCACTGGGGGGGGCCCCCTACGAGCAGTACTTC,-,TRBV6-6,TRBJ2-7,-
CASSIEGGQEKLFF,TGTGCCAGTAGTATCGAGGGGGGGCAGGAAAAACTGTTTTTT,-,TRBV19,TRBJ1-4,-
CASSFGQGGGYTF,TGCGCCAGCAGCTTCGGACAGGGCGGTGGCTACACCTTC,-,TRBV5-1,TRBJ1-2,TRBD1
CASSQVSANYGYTF,TGTGCCAGCAGCCAAGTGTCAGCGAACTATGGCTACACCTTC,-,TRBV4-2,TRBJ1-2,-
CASSPTTGVGTEAFF,TGTGCCAGCTCACCGACCACAGGGGTGGGCACTGAAGCTTTCTTT,-,TRBV18,TRBJ1-1,TRBD1
CASSQVSSPLDEKLFF,TGTGCCAGCAGCCAAGTCTCGAGCCCCCTAGACGAAAAACTGTTTTTT,once,TRBV4-2,TRBJ1-4,-
CASSRDSLQETQYF,TGTGCCAGCAGCCGGGACAGCCTCCAAGAGACCCAGTACTTC,-,TRBV7-2,TRBJ2-5,TRBD1
CATSGGYSNQPQHF,TGTGCTACCTCGGGAGGTTATAGCAATCAGCCCCAGCATTTT,few,TRBV19,TRBJ1-5,-
CASNPTGSSYEQYF,TGTGCCAGCAACCCGACAGGGTCTTCCTACGAGCAGTACTTC,-,TRBV9,TRBJ2-7,TRBD1
CASSSRGVAGFSGGANVLTF,TGTGCCAGTAGTTCCCGGGGGGTAGCGGGGTTCTCGGGAGGGGCCAACGTCCTGACTTTC,-,TRBV19,TRBJ2-6,TRBD2
CASSLSGIHEQSGYTF,TGCGCCAGCAGCTTGTCCGGGATTCACGAACAGAGTGGCTACACCTTC,-,TRBV5-1,TRBJ1-2,-
CASSRGGTRGRYEQYF,TGTGCCAGTAGTAGGGGCGGGACGAGGGGTCGGTACGAGCAGTACTTC,-,TRBV19,TRBJ2-7,-
CASSQIPGLAGGLETQYF,TGCGCCAGCAGCCAGATACCGGGACTAGCGGGGGGGCTGGAGACCCAGTACTTC,-,TRBV4-1,TRBJ2-5,TRBD2
CASSAGGPGQTYNEQFF,TGTGCCAGCAGCGCAGGGGGACCGGGACAGACCTACAATGAGCAGTTCTTC,-,TRBV7-2,TRBJ2-1,TRBD1
CASRQGNTEAFF,TGTGCCAGTAGACAGGGGAACACTGAAGCTTTCTTT,-,TRBV2,TRBJ1-1,TRBD1
CASRDSYSYEQYF,TGTGCCAGCCGGGACAGTTACTCCTACGAGCAGTACTTC,-,TRBV6-5,TRBJ2-7,TRBD1